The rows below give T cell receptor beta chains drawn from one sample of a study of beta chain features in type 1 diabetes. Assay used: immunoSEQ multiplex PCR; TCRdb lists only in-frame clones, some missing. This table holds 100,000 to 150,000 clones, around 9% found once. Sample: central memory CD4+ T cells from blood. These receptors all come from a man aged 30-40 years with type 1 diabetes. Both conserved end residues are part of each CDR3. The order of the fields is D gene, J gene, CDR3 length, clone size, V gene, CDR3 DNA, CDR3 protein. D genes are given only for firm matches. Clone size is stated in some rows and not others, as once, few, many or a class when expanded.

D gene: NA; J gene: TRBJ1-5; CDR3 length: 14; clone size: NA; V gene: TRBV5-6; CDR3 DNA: TGTGCCAGCAGCTTAGGAGTGGACAATCAGCCCCAGCATTTT; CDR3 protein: CASSLGVDNQPQHF
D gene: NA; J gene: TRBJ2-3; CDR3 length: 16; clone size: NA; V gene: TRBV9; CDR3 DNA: TGTGCCAGCAGCAAGGGCCTACTAGACCCCACAGATACGCAGTATTTT; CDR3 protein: CASSKGLLDPTDTQYF
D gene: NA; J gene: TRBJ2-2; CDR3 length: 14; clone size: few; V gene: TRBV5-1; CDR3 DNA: TGCGCCAGCCAGGCCGCGAGGAACACCGGGGAGCTGTTTTTT; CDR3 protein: CASQAARNTGELFF
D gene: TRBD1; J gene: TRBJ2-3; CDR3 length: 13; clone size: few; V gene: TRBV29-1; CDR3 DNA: TGCAGCGTTGCCAGGGGGCGGACAGATACGCAGTATTTT; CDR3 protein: CSVARGRTDTQYF
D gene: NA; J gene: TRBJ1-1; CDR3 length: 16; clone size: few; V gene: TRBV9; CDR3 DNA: TGTGCCAGCAGCGTAGTCGCAGGCGGGGTGAACACTGAAGCTTTCTTT; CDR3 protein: CASSVVAGGVNTEAFF
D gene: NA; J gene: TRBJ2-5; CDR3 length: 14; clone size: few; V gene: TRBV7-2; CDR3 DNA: TGTGCCAGCAGCTTTTTTGGCACGCAAGAGACCCAGTACTTC; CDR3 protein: CASSFFGTQETQYF
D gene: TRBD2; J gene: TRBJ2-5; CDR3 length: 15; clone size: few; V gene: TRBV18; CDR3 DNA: TGTGCCAGCCAGGGACTAGGACCCTTGGGAGAGACCCAGTACTTC; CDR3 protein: CASQGLGPLGETQYF
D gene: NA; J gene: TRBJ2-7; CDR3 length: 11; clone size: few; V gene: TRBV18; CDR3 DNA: TGTGCCAGCTCACTTACAGGGGAGCAGTACTTC; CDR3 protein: CASSLTGEQYF
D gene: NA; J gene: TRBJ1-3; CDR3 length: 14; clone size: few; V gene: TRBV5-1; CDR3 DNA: TGCGCCAGCAGCCCCGCGGGAACCGCAAACACCATATATTTT; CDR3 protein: CASSPAGTANTIYF
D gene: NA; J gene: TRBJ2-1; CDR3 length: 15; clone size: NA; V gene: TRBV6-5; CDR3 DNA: TGTGCCAGCAGTTCCGCTCGACTTACCTACAATGAGCAGTTCTTC; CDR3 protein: CASSSARLTYNEQFF
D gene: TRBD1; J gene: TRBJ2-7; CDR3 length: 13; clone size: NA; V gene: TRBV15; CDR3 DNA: TGTGCCACCAGTACGGACAGGGAAGGAGAGCAGTACTTC; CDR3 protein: CATSTDREGEQYF
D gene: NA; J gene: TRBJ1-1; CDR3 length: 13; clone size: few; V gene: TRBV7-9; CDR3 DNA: TGTGCCAGCAGCCCAGGCTGGAACACTGAAGCTTTCTTT; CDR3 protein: CASSPGWNTEAFF
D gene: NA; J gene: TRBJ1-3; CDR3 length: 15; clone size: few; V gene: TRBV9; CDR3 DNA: TGTGCCAGCAGCGTCTCAGTAACCTCTGGAAACACCATATATTTT; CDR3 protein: CASSVSVTSGNTIYF
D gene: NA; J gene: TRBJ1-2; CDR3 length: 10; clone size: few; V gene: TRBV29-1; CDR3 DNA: TGCAGTGCCGACGGAGATGGCTACACCTTC; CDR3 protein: CSADGDGYTF
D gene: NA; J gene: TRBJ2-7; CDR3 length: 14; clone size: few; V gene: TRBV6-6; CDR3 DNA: TGTGCCAGCAGTTACTCGACAGCTTCCTACGAGCAGTACTTC; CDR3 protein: CASSYSTASYEQYF
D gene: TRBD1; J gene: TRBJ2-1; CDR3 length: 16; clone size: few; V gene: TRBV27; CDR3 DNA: TGTGCCAGCAGTTTAAACGGACAGGGGCTCTACAATGAGCAGTTCTTC; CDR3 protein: CASSLNGQGLYNEQFF
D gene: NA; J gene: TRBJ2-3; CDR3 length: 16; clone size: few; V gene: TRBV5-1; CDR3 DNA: TGCGCCAGCAGCTTGGACGGGATGGGCCTCACAGATACGCAGTATTTT; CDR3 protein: CASSLDGMGLTDTQYF
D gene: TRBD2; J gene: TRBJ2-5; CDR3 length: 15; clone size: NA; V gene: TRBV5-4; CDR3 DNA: TGTGCCAGCAGCACAAGGACTAGCGGCCAAGAGACCCAGTACTTC; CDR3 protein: CASSTRTSGQETQYF
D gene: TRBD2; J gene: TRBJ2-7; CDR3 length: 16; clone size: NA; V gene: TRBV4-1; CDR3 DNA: TGCGCCAGCAGCCAGGGACTAGCGGGGAACCTCTTAGAGCAGTACTTC; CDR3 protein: CASSQGLAGNLLEQYF
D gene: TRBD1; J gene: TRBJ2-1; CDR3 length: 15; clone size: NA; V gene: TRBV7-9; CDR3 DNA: TGTGCCAGCAGCTTAGGATCAGGGGGCTACAATGAGCAGTTCTTC; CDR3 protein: CASSLGSGGYNEQFF
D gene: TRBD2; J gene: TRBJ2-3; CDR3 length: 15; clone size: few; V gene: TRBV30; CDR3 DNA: TGTGCCTGGAGTGTAACTAGCGGGGGCACAGATACGCAGTATTTT; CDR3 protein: CAWSVTSGGTDTQYF
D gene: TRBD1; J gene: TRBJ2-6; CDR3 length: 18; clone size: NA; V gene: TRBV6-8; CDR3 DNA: TGTGCCAGCAGCCTTCGGGACAGGGATGCCTCTGGGGCCAACGTCCTGACTTTC; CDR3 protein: CASSLRDRDASGANVLTF
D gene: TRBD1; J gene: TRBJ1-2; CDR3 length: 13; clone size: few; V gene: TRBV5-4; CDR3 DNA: TGTGCCAGCAGCGTGGGGACAGGGCACGGCTACACCTTC; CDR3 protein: CASSVGTGHGYTF
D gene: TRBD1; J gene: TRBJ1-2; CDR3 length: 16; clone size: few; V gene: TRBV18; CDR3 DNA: TGTGCCAGCTCACCGGGACAGGCGCTACCGGACTATGGCTACACCTTC; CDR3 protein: CASSPGQALPDYGYTF
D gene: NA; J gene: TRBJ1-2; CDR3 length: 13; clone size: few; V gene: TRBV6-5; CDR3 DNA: TGTGCCAGCAGTTTTACAGGCTACTATGGCTACACCTTC; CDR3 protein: CASSFTGYYGYTF
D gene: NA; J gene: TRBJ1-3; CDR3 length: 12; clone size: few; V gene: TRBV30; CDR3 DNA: TGTGCCTGGAGGTCTCTCGGGGGCACCATATATTTT; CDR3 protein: CAWRSLGGTIYF
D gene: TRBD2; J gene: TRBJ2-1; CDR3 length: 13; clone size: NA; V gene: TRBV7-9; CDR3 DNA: TGTGCCAGCAGCTTAAGCGGGGGGGGTGAGCAGTTCTTC; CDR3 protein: CASSLSGGGEQFF
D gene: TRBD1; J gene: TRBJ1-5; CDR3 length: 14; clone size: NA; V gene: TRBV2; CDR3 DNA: TGTGCCAGCATCAGGGGGCAAAGCAATCAGCCCCAGCATTTT; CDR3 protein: CASIRGQSNQPQHF
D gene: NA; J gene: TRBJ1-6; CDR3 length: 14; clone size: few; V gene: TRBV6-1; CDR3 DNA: TGTGCCAGCAGTGGCCTGGACATGAATTCACCCCTCCACTTT; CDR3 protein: CASSGLDMNSPLHF
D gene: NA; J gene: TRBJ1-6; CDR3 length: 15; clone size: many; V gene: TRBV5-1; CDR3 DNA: TGCGCCAGCAGCTTGGAATGGGGGCGATATTCACCCCTCCACTTT; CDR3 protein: CASSLEWGRYSPLHF
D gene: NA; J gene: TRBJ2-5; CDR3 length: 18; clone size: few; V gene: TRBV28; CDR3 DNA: TGTGCCAGCAGAACGAGAATCCACTTGGGGGGGCTGGGGGAGACCCAGTACTTC; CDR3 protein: CASRTRIHLGGLGETQYF